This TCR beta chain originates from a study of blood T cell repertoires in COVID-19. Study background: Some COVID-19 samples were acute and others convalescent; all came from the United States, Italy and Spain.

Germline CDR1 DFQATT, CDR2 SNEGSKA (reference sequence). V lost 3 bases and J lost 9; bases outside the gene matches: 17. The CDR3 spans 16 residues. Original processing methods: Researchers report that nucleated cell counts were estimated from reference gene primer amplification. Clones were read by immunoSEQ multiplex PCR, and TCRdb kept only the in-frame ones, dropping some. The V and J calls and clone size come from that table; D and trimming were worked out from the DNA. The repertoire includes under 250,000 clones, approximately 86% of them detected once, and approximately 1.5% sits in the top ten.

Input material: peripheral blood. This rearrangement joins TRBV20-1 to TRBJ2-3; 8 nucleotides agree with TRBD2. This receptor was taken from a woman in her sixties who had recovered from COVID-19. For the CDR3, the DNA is TGCAGTGCTAGTTCCGCCGGCGGGGGGCTTCTAGGGACGCAGTATTTT. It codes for CSASSAGGGLLGTQYF.